The clone carrying this T cell receptor beta chain was picked up one time. Its cognate antigen is unknown. Germline V lookup: CDR1 SNHLY, CDR2 FYNNEI. With 3 bases clipped from V and 4 bases from J, the junction kept 4 bases outside the gene matches. This CDR3 has 15 residues. This sample was taken from a study of radiation and T cells in renal cell carcinoma. Study information: Nephrectomy followed 15 Gy stereotactic body radiation by 4 weeks. Study observations and caveats: Pretreatment tumor biopsies were lacking, so baseline clonotypes are unknown.

Described time point: baseline pretreatment blood. Documented treatment: 15 Gy SBRT to primary tumor, nephrectomy 4 weeks later. Serial blood draws occurred at baseline and 2 and 4 weeks post-SBRT. The tumor was a clear cell renal cell carcinoma. Profiled with immunoSEQ multiplex PCR; TCRdb holds only in-frame clones, not every one. The table records 150,000 or so clones, about 88% of them present only once. The sequences come from blood, collected from a patient whose treatment included radiotherapy and nephrectomy. The chain recombines TRBV2 with TRBJ2-1, with TRBD1 matching 9 bases. The TCR sequence derives from a woman in her seventies with renal cell carcinoma. The CDR3 sequence is CASSDRDRAYNEQFF. The CDR3 nucleotides read TGTGCCAGCAGTGATCGGGACAGGGCTTACAATGAGCAGTTCTTC. The full variable domain, with the rest looked up from reference TRBV2 and TRBJ2-1, is EPEVTQTPSHQVTQMGQEVILRCVPISNHLYFYWYRQILGQKVEFLVSFYNNEISEKSEIFDDQFSVERPDGSNFTLKIRSTKLEDSAMYFCASSDRDRAYNEQFFGPGTRLTVL.